This is a list of T cell receptor beta chains from one sample in a study of T-cell memory formation after mild COVID-19. A single record per CDR3 protein comes from TCRdb applying MiXCR to the 5' RACE reads. There are approximately 300,000 distinct CDR3 sequences in the sample; about 15% occur only once, and approximately 23% lies in the top ten. Input material: PBMCs or a T cell subset sorted from them (not recorded which). These receptors came from a man younger than 35 who had mild COVID-19 (a few samples of this study predate the infection). Cell type and time point are not known. CDR3s leave out the opening cysteine and the closing phenylalanine or tryptophan. D genes are given only for firm matches.

D	V	CDR3
NA	TRBV7-2	ASSIRGGGVADTQY
TRBD1	TRBV6-2/TRBV6-3	ASSDPGQGTDGYT
NA	TRBV5-1	ASSLDGGGEKLF
TRBD1	TRBV7-9	ASSLGTGAENEQF
NA	TRBV7-2	ASSVRPGANEKLF
NA	TRBV6-5	ASSYGPTGNSGYT
TRBD2	TRBV12-3/TRBV12-4	ASTTSGEGTGELF
NA	TRBV9	ASSPRTKVNTGELF
TRBD1	TRBV12-3/TRBV12-4	ASSFPPGQGNTEAF
NA	TRBV7-6	ASSPLANEQF